These 30 T cell receptor beta chains came from one sample sequenced in a study of T cell clones after liver transplantation. TCRdb's table, derived via immunoSEQ multiplex PCR, lists solely in-frame clones and lacks some. The sample has 75,000 to 95,000 clones; roughly 84% are singletons. The source was CD4+ T cells from blood, collected less than 50 months after liver transplant. The receptors were gathered from a human patient who received a liver transplant. Some T cells may arise from the graft donor.

This chain joins TRBV19 and TRBJ1-5, with 9 bases that match TRBD1. The germline V gene encodes CDR1 LNHDA and CDR2 SQIVND (reference sequence). The CDR3 has 13 amino acids. The junction had 4 bases not matched to a gene; V was cut back by 5 bases and J by 8 bases. The CDR3 here is CASSRTGVEPQHF. The CDR3 DNA reads TGTGCCAGTAGTCGGACAGGGGTAGAGCCCCAGCATTTT.

The gene calls are TRBV11-2 and TRBJ2-6; perhaps TRBD2 as D (5 bases). Germline CDR1 reads SGHAT; CDR2 reads FQNNGV. Trimming removed 0 bases at V and 4 bases at J, with 7 bases between. The CDR3 spans 15 residues. The CDR3 coding sequence is TGTGCCAGCAGCTTAGAGAGGGCCGGGGCCAACGTCCTGACTTTC. Translated, it gives CASSLERAGANVLTF.

The chain has TRBV4-3 and TRBJ1-3; D is perhaps TRBD1 (5 bases). The germline V gene encodes CDR1 LGHNA and CDR2 YSLEER. Trimming shortened V by 3 bases and J by 0 bases, and 12 bases separated the two germline ends. CDR3 length: 16 amino acids. CDR3 loop: CASSQSSTDSGNTIYF. The CDR3 DNA reads TGCGCCAGCAGCCAGAGTTCGACAGACTCTGGAAACACCATATATTTT.

The rearrangement uses TRBV2 and TRBJ1-2; no reliable D call. The CDR3 consists of 13 residues. Germline CDR1 and CDR2: SNHLY and FYNNEI. V gave up 5 bases and J gave up 3 bases, with 10 bases separating them. The CDR3 nucleotides read TGTGCCAGCAGTACCGACGGGTACTATGGCTACACCTTC. Its translation: CASSTDGYYGYTF.

This clone appeared a single time. The rearrangement links TRBV7-3 to TRBJ2-1; TRBD1 matches at 9 bases. CDR3 length equals 14 residues. Germline values: CDR1 SGHTA, CDR2 FQGTGA. Trimming at V came to 5 bases and at J to 10 bases, leaving 9 bases not matched to a gene. The CDR3 loop reads CASSPGDREYEQFF. The CDR3 DNA follows: TGTGCCAGCAGCCCGGGGGACAGGGAATACGAGCAGTTCTTC.

The chain carries TRBV29-1 and TRBJ1-2; tentatively, D is TRBD1 (5 bases). The CDR3 has 15 residues. Germline CDR1 is SQVTM and CDR2 is ANQGSEA. Trimming stripped 5 bases from V and 5 bases from J, with 21 bases between. This chain's CDR3 is CSVWSGGAIIYGYTF. The CDR3, as DNA: TGCAGCGTTTGGTCGGGGGGAGCTATTATTTATGGCTACACCTTC.

The J gene is TRBJ2-3, the V gene TRBV19; 11 nucleotides align to TRBD2. The V and J ends lost 3 bases and 6 bases, in that order; junction bases with no gene match: 5. The germline V gene has CDR1 LNHDA and CDR2 SQIVND (reference sequence). This CDR3 spans 15 amino acids. The CDR3 nucleotides read TGTGCCAGTAGTATGTCTACTAGCGGGAGCGATACGCAGTATTTT. Translation gives CASSMSTSGSDTQYF.

The chain couples TRBV28 to TRBJ2-5; 12 nucleotides align to TRBD2. Trimming cost V 5 bases and J 11 bases; bases outside gene matches: 12. From germline, CDR1 is MDHEN and CDR2 SYDVKM. The CDR3 runs 15 residues. Here the CDR3 reads CASSRPTSGSEEQYF. The DNA for the CDR3 is TGTGCCAGCAGTCGACCGACTAGCGGGAGTGAAGAGCAGTACTTC. Filled out from reference TRBV28 and TRBJ2-5, the complete variable domain reads DVKVTQSSRYLVKRTGEKVFLECVQDMDHENMFWYRQDPGLGLRLIYFSYDVKMKEKGDIPEGYSVSREKKERFSLILESASTNQTSMYLCASSRPTSGSEEQYFGPGTRLLVL.

The V call is TRBV7-3, the J call TRBJ2-2; TRBD2 might be the D (5 bases). V lost 5 bases to trimming and J lost 2 bases, with 12 bases between them. The CDR3 totals 15 residues. Germline V gene sequence: CDR1 SGHTA, CDR2 FQGTGA. The DNA for the CDR3 is TGTGCCAGCAGCCAATTGGGAGACAACACCGGGGAGCTGTTTTTT. Amino acid sequence: CASSQLGDNTGELFF.

This chain uses TRBV27 with TRBJ1-4, with D tentatively TRBD1 (6 bases). V gave up 1 base and J gave up 4 bases, with 16 bases separating them. Germline loops: CDR1 MNHEY, CDR2 SMNVEV (reference sequence). The CDR3 runs 17 residues. CDR3 coding DNA: TGTGCCAGCAGTTTATTCGGGGGCACCACCAGTAATGAAAAACTGTTTTTT. Its translation is CASSLFGGTTSNEKLFF.

This chain joins TRBV5-8 and TRBJ2-3, with no clear D. Germline-derived CDR1 and CDR2 are SGHTS and YDEGEE. CDR3 length: 11 amino acids. Between the trimmed V and J ends, which lost 2 bases and 11 bases, there was a span of 9 bases. The CDR3: CASSFPRMQYF. In DNA, the CDR3 is TGTGCCAGCAGCTTCCCTCGAATGCAGTATTTT.

The chain's CDR3 is CASSVDRRDNEKLFF. In DNA form, the CDR3 reads TGTGCCAGCAGCGTGGACAGGAGAGATAATGAAAAACTGTTTTTT. The chain carries TRBV7-9 and TRBJ1-4; 7 bases fit TRBD1. This CDR3 has 15 amino acids. Germline values: CDR1 SEHNR, CDR2 FQNEAQ (reference sequence). V dropped 5 bases and J dropped 4; count of bases not matched to a gene: 7.

This clone came up a few times. The rearrangement joins TRBV7-2 to TRBJ1-3; 8 nucleotides align to TRBD1. The CDR3 runs 17 residues. V shed 1 base and J 1 base; nucleotides not matched to a gene: 6. Germline CDR1 reads SGHTA; CDR2 reads FQGNSA. CDR3 DNA sequence: TGTGCCAGCAGCTTAGGCGGACAGGGTCTATCTGGAAACACCATATATTTT. Its translation is CASSLGGQGLSGNTIYF.

The rearrangement uses TRBV27 and TRBJ1-1; no clear D. The CDR3 sequence is 13 residues long. V was clipped by 2 bases and J by 1 base, with 5 bases between them. Germline CDR1 reads MNHEY; CDR2 reads SMNVEV (reference sequence). Here the CDR3 reads CASSLEGNTEAFF. The CDR3 DNA sequence: TGTGCCAGCAGTTTAGAAGGGAACACTGAAGCTTTCTTT.

This chain connects TRBV18 to TRBJ1-1; D not certain. The CDR3 is made up of 13 amino acids. Per germline, CDR1 KGHSH and CDR2 LQKENI. V dropped 6 bases and J dropped 8 bases, with 16 bases sitting between them. The CDR3 region has the DNA TGTGCCAGCTCGGAGGGTCAAACGGAAGAAGCTTTCTTT. Translated, it gives CASSEGQTEEAFF.

The CDR3 region has the DNA TGTGCCAGCAGCGATCCCTCTGGGGCCAACGTCCTGACTTTC. Protein: CASSDPSGANVLTF. V and J are TRBV2 and TRBJ2-6; D is unresolved. Per germline, CDR1 SNHLY and CDR2 FYNNEI. The CDR3 covers 14 residues. V lost 6 bases and J lost 0, with 6 bases in between.

The V call is TRBV7-2, the J call TRBJ2-7; D is perhaps TRBD1 (5 bases). V was clipped by 1 base and J by 0 bases, with 10 bases between them. Germline CDR1 SGHTA, CDR2 FQGNSA. This CDR3 is 15 amino acids long. CDR3 bases: TGTGCCAGCAGCTTAGGGGTCCAGGGCTCCTACGAGCAGTACTTC. Amino acids: CASSLGVQGSYEQYF.

V gene TRBV5-4 combines with J gene TRBJ1-2; TRBD1 matches at 7 bases. V shed 1 base and J 8 bases; nucleotides not matched to a gene: 5. The CDR3 covers 13 residues. From germline, CDR1 is SGHNT and CDR2 YYREEE (reference sequence). Here the CDR3 DNA reads TGTGCCAGCAGCTTGCCGAGGACAGGCGGCTACACCTTC. Translated, it gives CASSLPRTGGYTF.

The rearrangement uses TRBV4-3 and TRBJ2-5, with D unclear. Germline V CDR1 and CDR2: LGHNA, YSLEER. V shed 0 bases and J shed 3 bases, with 8 bases lying between them. The CDR3 is made up of 14 amino acids. The CDR3 loop is CASSQDLGKETQYF. The CDR3 DNA sequence: TGCGCCAGCAGCCAAGATCTCGGAAAAGAGACCCAGTACTTC.

This chain uses TRBV19 with TRBJ1-5, with TRBD1 matching 9 bases. V dropped 7 bases and J dropped 5; count of bases not matched to a gene: 6. Germline V gives CDR1 LNHDA, CDR2 SQIVND (reference sequence). The CDR3 consists of 14 residues. The CDR3 loop is CASNLGQGHQPQHF. The CDR3, as DNA: TGTGCCAGTAATTTGGGACAGGGACATCAGCCCCAGCATTTT.

The V gene is TRBV5-1, the J gene TRBJ2-3; either TRBD1 or TRBD2 may fit D (5 bases each). Trimming shortened V by 0 bases and J by 5 bases, and 7 bases separated the two germline ends. Germline V gene sequence: CDR1 SGHRS, CDR2 YFSETQ. The CDR3 sequence is 13 residues long. The DNA of the CDR3 is TGCGCCAGCAGCTTGGAGAGGGGAGATACGCAGTATTTT. It translates to CASSLERGDTQYF.

The chain joins TRBV18 to TRBJ1-4, with TRBD1 matching over 9 bases. The V and J ends lost 3 bases and 11 bases, in that order; junction bases with no gene match: 19. Per the germline V gene, CDR1 is KGHSH and CDR2 is LQKENI. The CDR3 is 18 residues long. The CDR3 DNA reads TGTGCCAGCTCACCTATTGGGCCAACCGGGACAGGGAATTCTAAACTGTTTTTT. Its translation is CASSPIGPTGTGNSKLFF.

CDR3: CASSQGGTDTQYF. The CDR3 bases are TGTGCCAGCAGCCAAGGGGGCACAGATACGCAGTATTTT. This chain links TRBV5-4 with TRBJ2-3; D possibly corresponds to TRBD1 (5 bases). Germline V CDR1 and CDR2: SGHNT, YYREEE (reference sequence). Trimming shortened V by 4 bases and J by 1 base, and 7 bases separated the two germline ends. The CDR3 is 13 residues long.

The gene calls are TRBV28 and TRBJ2-5; 9 bases are shared with TRBD2. J was trimmed by 5 bases and V by 6 bases; bases with no gene match: 10. Germline CDR1 is MDHEN and CDR2 is SYDVKM. This CDR3 region has 15 residues. The chain's CDR3 is CASSQSGRTMETQYF. CDR3 DNA: TGTGCCAGCAGCCAGAGCGGGAGGACGATGGAGACCCAGTACTTC.

The chain recombines TRBV4-2 with TRBJ1-2; D may be TRBD1 (5 bases). V shed 1 base and J shed 4 bases, with 13 bases lying between them. The CDR3 loop spans 15 amino acids. CDR1 and CDR2 from the germline V gene are LGHNA and YNFKEQ. In DNA, the CDR3 is TGTGCCAGCAGCCAAGCAGGCGACAGATCCTATGGCTACACCTTC. It is translated as CASSQAGDRSYGYTF.

CDR3 in amino acids: CATRAGGNTGELFF. The CDR3 region has the DNA TGCGCCACACGAGCAGGGGGCAACACCGGGGAGCTGTTTTTT. The V call is TRBV5-1, the J call TRBJ2-2, with 8 bases aligning to TRBD1. The CDR3 totals 14 residues. After removal of 9 bases from V and 2 bases from J, the junction contained 6 bases not matched to a gene. Per germline, CDR1 SGHRS and CDR2 YFSETQ.

There are a few counts of this clone. This chain joins TRBV4-3 and TRBJ1-4, with 7 bases that match TRBD1. The germline V gene encodes CDR1 LGHNA and CDR2 YSLEER. Trimming cost V 7 bases and J 8 bases; bases outside gene matches: 19. This CDR3 is 17 amino acids long. This chain's CDR3 is CASTPVLARDRGEKLFF. The CDR3 nucleotides read TGCGCCAGCACCCCAGTTCTAGCCCGGGACAGAGGGGAAAAACTGTTTTTT.

This chain links TRBV9 with TRBJ2-5; 10 nucleotides agree with TRBD2. The CDR3 has 17 residues. V was pared by 3 bases and J by 7 bases, with 15 bases of the junction left unmatched. Germline V gene sequence: CDR1 SGDLS, CDR2 YYNGEE. The CDR3 coding sequence is TGTGCCAGCAGCGAACCGGCTAGCGGGGGAATTAGGGGGACCCAGTACTTC. Amino acid sequence: CASSEPASGGIRGTQYF. Full variable domain (rest looked up from reference TRBV9 and TRBJ2-5): DSGVTQTPKHLITATGQRVTLRCSPRSGDLSVYWYQQSLDQGLQFLIQYYNGEERAKGNILERFSAQQFPDLHSELNLSSLELGDSALYFCASSEPASGGIRGTQYFGPGTRLLVL.

The chain combines TRBV11-2 with TRBJ2-3; 8 positions agree with TRBD2. In germline, CDR1 is SGHAT, CDR2 FQNNGV. V was pared by 1 base and J by 5 bases, with 11 bases of the junction left unmatched. The CDR3 is made up of 17 amino acids. The CDR3 bases are TGTGCCAGCAGCTTAGTCCCGGCGGGAGGAGGGGTAGATACGCAGTATTTT. Translated: CASSLVPAGGGVDTQYF.

This clone qualifies as medium-sized. The V call is TRBV4-3, the J call TRBJ1-2; D might be TRBD1 (6 bases). Germline V gene data show CDR1 as LGHNA and CDR2 as YSLEER. This CDR3 comprises 14 residues. V was cut by 0 bases and J by 7 bases, with 12 bases left in between. The CDR3 DNA follows: TGCGCCAGCAGCCAAGATCGGTACAGGGTTGGCTACACCTTC. Amino acid sequence: CASSQDRYRVGYTF.